This T cell receptor (beta chain) was obtained from a study of cytomegalovirus exposure and HLA in healthy donors. Produced via immunoSEQ multiplex PCR; TCRdb's table is partial and in-frame only. The data show tens of thousands of clones, with 92% seen just once and 1.3% held by the top ten. With respect to this clone: Its antigen is currently unknown.

Study-wide points: There were some 150 TCR beta chains listed as cytomegalovirus-associated. Cytomegalovirus status was reportedly diagnosed by the classifier with high sensitivity and specificity.

The study drew the donors from its approximately 120-subject validation cohort, separate from the roughly 700-subject first cohort. V dropped 4 bases and J dropped 3 bases, with 19 bases sitting between them. CDR3 length: 16 amino acids. Germline-derived CDR1 and CDR2 are SGDLS and YYNGEE. The gene calls are TRBV9 and TRBJ1-2; D may be TRBD1 (5 bases). The clonotype comes from a woman in her late teens or twenties in good health and CMV-seronegative. Sequencing was done on a sample of PBMCs. CDR3 in DNA: TGTGCCAGCAGCCCACGTTCCCAGGGAACCCACTATGGCTACACCTTC. Encoded protein: CASSPRSQGTHYGYTF. The whole variable domain, remainder taken from reference TRBV9 and TRBJ1-2, is DSGVTQTPKHLITATGQRVTLRCSPRSGDLSVYWYQQSLDQGLQFLIQYYNGEERAKGNILERFSAQQFPDLHSELNLSSLELGDSALYFCASSPRSQGTHYGYTFGSGTRLTVV.